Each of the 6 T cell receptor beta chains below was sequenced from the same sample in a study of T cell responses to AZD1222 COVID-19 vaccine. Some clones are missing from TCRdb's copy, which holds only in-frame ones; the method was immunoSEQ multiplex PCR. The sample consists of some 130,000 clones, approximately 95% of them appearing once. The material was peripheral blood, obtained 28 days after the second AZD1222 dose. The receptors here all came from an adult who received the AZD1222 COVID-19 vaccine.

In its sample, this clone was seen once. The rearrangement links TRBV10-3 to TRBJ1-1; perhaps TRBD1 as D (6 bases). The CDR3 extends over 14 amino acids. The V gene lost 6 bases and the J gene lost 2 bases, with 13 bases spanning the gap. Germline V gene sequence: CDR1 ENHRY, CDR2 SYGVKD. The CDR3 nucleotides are TGTGCCATCAGATTGGACAGTAGCAACACTGAAGCTTTCTTT. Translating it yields CAIRLDSSNTEAFF.

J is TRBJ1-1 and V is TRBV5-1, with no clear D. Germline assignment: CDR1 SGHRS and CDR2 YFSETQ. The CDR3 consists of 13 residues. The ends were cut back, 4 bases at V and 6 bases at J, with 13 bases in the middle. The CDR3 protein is CASSRTEGSEAFF. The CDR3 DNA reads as TGCGCCAGCAGCCGTACGGAGGGATCTGAAGCTTTCTTT.

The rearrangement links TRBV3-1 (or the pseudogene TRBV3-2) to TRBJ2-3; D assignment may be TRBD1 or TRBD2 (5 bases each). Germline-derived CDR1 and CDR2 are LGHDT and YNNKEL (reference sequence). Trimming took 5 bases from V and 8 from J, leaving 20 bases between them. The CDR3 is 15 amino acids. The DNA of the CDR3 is TGTGCCAGCAGCGGAAGATATGGGGGTGCGGGTACGCAGTATTTT. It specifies CASSGRYGGAGTQYF.

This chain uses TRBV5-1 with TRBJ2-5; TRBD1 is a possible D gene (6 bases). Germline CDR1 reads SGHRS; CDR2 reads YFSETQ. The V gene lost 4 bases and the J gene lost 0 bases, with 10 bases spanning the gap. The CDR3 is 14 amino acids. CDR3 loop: CASSARGYQETQYF. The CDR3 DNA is TGCGCCAGCAGCGCTAGGGGGTACCAAGAGACCCAGTACTTC. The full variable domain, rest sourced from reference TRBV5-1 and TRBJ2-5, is KAGVTQTPRYLIKTRGQQVTLSCSPISGHRSVSWYQQTPGQGLQFLFEYFSETQRNKGNFPGRFSGRQFSNSRSEMNVSTLELGDSALYLCASSARGYQETQYFGPGTRLLVL.

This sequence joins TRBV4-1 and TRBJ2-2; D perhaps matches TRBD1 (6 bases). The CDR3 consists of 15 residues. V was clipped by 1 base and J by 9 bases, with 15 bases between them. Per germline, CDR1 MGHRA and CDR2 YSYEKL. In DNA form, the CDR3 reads TGCGCCAGCAGCCAAGCCCTACAGGGACGTCGGGAGCTGTTTTTT. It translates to CASSQALQGRRELFF.

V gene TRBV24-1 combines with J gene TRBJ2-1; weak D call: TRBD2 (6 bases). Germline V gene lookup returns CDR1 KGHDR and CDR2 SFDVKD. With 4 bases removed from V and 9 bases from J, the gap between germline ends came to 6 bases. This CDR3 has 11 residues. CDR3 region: CATSDGGEQFF. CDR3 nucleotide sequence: TGTGCCACCAGTGACGGGGGTGAGCAGTTCTTC.